This T cell receptor beta chain was found in a study of shared clonotypes between healthy human individuals. Study as a whole: For every donor, three CD4 naive, three CD4 memory, two CD8 naive and one CD8 memory plates were used.

CDR3 length equals 13 residues. Germline lookup yields CDR1 SQVTM and CDR2 ANQGSEA. The V end lost 0 bases, the J end lost 1 base, and 4 bases lay between the germline ends. Some clones are missing from TCRdb's copy, which holds only in-frame ones; the method was immunoSEQ multiplex PCR. In the table there are about 2.5 million clones, 92% of which are singletons. V and J are TRBV29-1 and TRBJ2-4, with D unclear. This TCR was sampled from a man between 18 and 35 years old in good health. Some clones in this sample may be carry-over from other donors' samples. Source material: naive CD4+ T cells from PBMCs. The subset denotes: CD45RA+ positively selected. The CDR3 DNA is TGCAGCGTTGAAGATAGCGCCAAAAACATTCAGTACTTC. Encoded protein: CSVEDSAKNIQYF.